This T cell receptor (beta chain) is from a study of T cell changes during pregnancy in multiple sclerosis. The CDR3 runs 17 residues. CDR1 is SGDLS and CDR2 is YYNGEE in the germline V gene. V lost 4 bases, J lost 0 bases, and 20 bases lay in between. The repertoire was sequenced with immunoSEQ multiplex PCR; TCRdb's copy has only in-frame clones and lacks some. The data show over 25,000 clones, with 85% to 95% seen just once and about 6.3% held by the top ten. The clonotype comes from a female donor with multiple sclerosis, enrolled in a pregnancy study. The sample was CD8+ T cells from peripheral blood mononuclear cells, taken before pregnancy. The chain uses TRBV9 and TRBJ2-7; D might be TRBD2 (6 bases). The CDR3 loop is CASSSSRGGMGSYEQYF. The CDR3 region has the DNA TGTGCCAGCAGCTCCTCCCGGGGCGGGATGGGCTCCTACGAGCAGTACTTC.